These T cell receptor beta chains were read from a single sample in a study of blood T cell repertoires in COVID-19. Sequenced by immunoSEQ multiplex PCR; TCRdb stores in-frame clones only, minus some. Here the sample spans 540,000 or so clones, around 90% being singletons. Sequenced material: peripheral blood. These receptors all stem from a woman aged 45-60 years with COVID-19, enrolled during active disease. The CDR3 runs from the conserved cysteine through the conserved F or W. The order of the fields is V gene, D gene, J gene, clone size, CDR3 protein, CDR3 DNA. A D gene is named only where the DNA matches it firmly. Rows may omit the clone size; those that give it use once, few, many or a size class.

V gene: TRBV10-1
D gene: TRBD1
J gene: TRBJ1-2
clone size: NA
CDR3 protein: CASSNTGDGYTF
CDR3 DNA: TGCGCCAGCAGTAATACAGGGGATGGCTACACCTTC

V gene: TRBV10-3
D gene: NA
J gene: TRBJ2-2
clone size: NA
CDR3 protein: CAIAEQVPNTGELFF
CDR3 DNA: TGTGCCATCGCCGAACAGGTTCCGAACACCGGGGAGCTGTTTTTT

V gene: TRBV30
D gene: TRBD1
J gene: TRBJ1-1
clone size: NA
CDR3 protein: CACGQGISEAFF
CDR3 DNA: TGTGCCTGTGGACAGGGAATATCTGAAGCTTTCTTT

V gene: TRBV7-2
D gene: NA
J gene: TRBJ1-2
clone size: NA
CDR3 protein: CASSLVTGIHGYTF
CDR3 DNA: TGTGCCAGCAGCTTAGTTACAGGGATTCATGGCTACACCTTC

V gene: TRBV5-1
D gene: TRBD1
J gene: TRBJ2-1
clone size: NA
CDR3 protein: CASSPDRVYNEQFF
CDR3 DNA: TGCGCCAGCAGCCCGGACAGGGTATACAATGAGCAGTTCTTC

V gene: TRBV18
D gene: NA
J gene: TRBJ1-2
clone size: NA
CDR3 protein: CASSPTGQYGYTF
CDR3 DNA: TGTGCCAGCTCCCCGACCGGACAGTATGGCTACACCTTC

V gene: TRBV7-3
D gene: NA
J gene: TRBJ2-1
clone size: NA
CDR3 protein: CASSPALLRGKAEQFF
CDR3 DNA: TGTGCCAGCAGCCCGGCTCTCCTTCGGGGGAAAGCTGAGCAGTTCTTC

V gene: TRBV10-3
D gene: TRBD1
J gene: TRBJ1-1
clone size: once
CDR3 protein: CAIRRDRNTEAFF
CDR3 DNA: TGTGCCATCAGGAGGGACAGGAACACTGAAGCTTTCTTT

V gene: TRBV5-1
D gene: NA
J gene: TRBJ1-6
clone size: NA
CDR3 protein: CASSFDPGYSPLHF
CDR3 DNA: TGCGCCAGCAGCTTCGACCCAGGGTATTCACCCCTCCACTTT

V gene: TRBV5-1
D gene: NA
J gene: TRBJ2-7
clone size: NA
CDR3 protein: CASSRQWTEGGYEQYF
CDR3 DNA: TGCGCCAGCAGCAGGCAGTGGACAGAGGGGGGGTACGAGCAGTACTTC

V gene: TRBV2
D gene: NA
J gene: TRBJ2-7
clone size: once
CDR3 protein: CASRDTAYEQYF
CDR3 DNA: TGTGCCAGCAGGGACACCGCCTACGAGCAGTACTTC

V gene: TRBV2
D gene: TRBD2
J gene: TRBJ2-1
clone size: NA
CDR3 protein: CASSGGDIYNEQFF
CDR3 DNA: TGTGCCAGCAGCGGGGGGGACATCTACAATGAGCAGTTCTTC

V gene: TRBV3-1/TRBV3-2
D gene: TRBD1
J gene: TRBJ2-5
clone size: NA
CDR3 protein: CASSQTGQGGETQYF
CDR3 DNA: TGTGCCAGCAGCCAGACGGGACAGGGTGGAGAGACCCAGTACTTC

V gene: TRBV28
D gene: NA
J gene: TRBJ1-2
clone size: NA
CDR3 protein: CALQGVYGYTF
CDR3 DNA: TGTGCTTTACAGGGCGTCTATGGCTACACCTTC